This T cell receptor (beta chain) emerged from a study of identifying expanded T cells in peripheral blood. Points from the study as a whole: Over approximately two and four weeks, about 16 and 19 clones changed, versus approximately 1.1 between replicates. Clone count variance between roughly 2-week samples rose with total template count.

Profiled with immunoSEQ multiplex PCR; TCRdb holds only in-frame clones, not every one. The repertoire holds roughly 96,000 clones, roughly 88% seen once, with 5.5% to 6% in the top ten. Healthy donors had no documented immune events, such as infections, while sampled. This clone appeared a single time. Antigen unknown. Trimming cost V 0 bases and J 5 bases; bases outside gene matches: 8. CDR3 length: 18 amino acids. The germline V gene encodes CDR1 SGHAT and CDR2 FQNNGV. Sequencing was carried out using blood. The chain recombines TRBV11-2 with TRBJ2-3; 13 bases are shared with TRBD2. The receptor's source is a person aged 18 to 70 in good health. The CDR3 coding sequence is TGTGCCAGCAGCTTAGATCTAACTAGCGGGGGGGCGGGAGATACGCAGTATTTT. It translates to CASSLDLTSGGAGDTQYF.